The 9 T cell receptor beta chains below all came from one sample that was sequenced in a study of blood T cell repertoires in COVID-19. The method was immunoSEQ multiplex PCR; TCRdb's version includes in-frame clones alone and lacks a portion of them. The profile shows 25,000 to 35,000 clones, around 89% of them singletons. Sequencing was done on a sample of peripheral blood. Source of these receptors: a human donor in a cohort sampled during active COVID-19.

The rearrangement links TRBV12-3 or TRBV12-4 to TRBJ2-1; unclear D gene. CDR3 length: 11 residues. The V gene lost 3 bases and the J gene lost 9 bases, with 6 bases spanning the gap. CDR3 nucleotide sequence: TGTGCCAGCAGTTTTGGAGTTGAGCAGTTCTTC. Translated: CASSFGVEQFF.

This chain links TRBV4-1 with TRBJ2-3; TRBD2 matches at 8 bases. With V trimmed by 4 bases and J by 2 bases, 8 bases remained unmatched. The CDR3 is 16 residues long. The germline gives CDR1 MGHRA, CDR2 YSYEKL. The CDR3 here is CASSRHAGGPTDTQYF. The CDR3 nucleotides are TGCGCCAGCAGCCGTCACGCGGGGGGCCCCACAGATACGCAGTATTTT.

The chain is built from TRBV4-2 and TRBJ1-2; tentatively, D is TRBD1 (6 bases). Trimming cost V 4 bases and J 0 bases, with 12 bases left between them. Germline CDR1 LGHNA, CDR2 YNFKEQ. The length of the CDR3 is 15 residues. The CDR3 region is CASSREGQANYGYTF. In DNA, the CDR3 is TGTGCCAGCAGCCGAGAGGGACAAGCTAACTATGGCTACACCTTC.

This clone came up once. The chain links TRBV7-2 to TRBJ2-7; D is possibly TRBD2 (5 bases). Trimming removed 5 bases at V and 4 bases at J, with 15 bases between. Germline V gene data show CDR1 as SGHTA and CDR2 as FQGNSA. CDR3 size: 14 residues. This chain's CDR3 is CASSPEGGFYEQYF. The CDR3 bases are TGTGCCAGCAGCCCCGAGGGCGGTTTTTACGAGCAGTACTTC.

The rearrangement uses TRBV18 and TRBJ2-3, with 9 bases that match TRBD2. Looked up from germline, CDR1 is KGHSH and CDR2 is LQKENI. Trimming removed 0 bases from V and 2 bases from J; junction bases left unmatched: 3. The CDR3 consists of 16 residues. The CDR3 DNA is TGTGCCAGCTCACCACCGGCGGGGGGGACCACAGATACGCAGTATTTT. Translating gives CASSPPAGGTTDTQYF. The full variable domain, with the rest looked up from reference TRBV18 and TRBJ2-3, is NAGVMQNPRHLVRRRGQEARLRCSPMKGHSHVYWYRQLPEEGLKFMVYLQKENIIDESGMPKERFSAEFPKEGPSILRIQQVVRGDSAAYFCASSPPAGGTTDTQYFGPGTRLTVL.

The V gene is TRBV6-2 or TRBV6-3, the J gene TRBJ1-1; D uncertain. V shed 2 bases and J shed 1 base, with 5 bases lying between them. The germline CDR1 and CDR2 sequences are MNHEY and SVGEGT. The CDR3 is made up of 13 amino acids. This CDR3 is CASSYTGNTEAFF. For the CDR3, the DNA is TGTGCCAGCAGTTACACGGGGAACACTGAAGCTTTCTTT.

The chain carries TRBV19 and TRBJ2-5, with TRBD2 matching over 8 bases. The V gene's germline CDR1 is LNHDA and CDR2 SQIVND (reference sequence). This CDR3 has 14 residues. V dropped 9 bases and J dropped 7; count of bases not matched to a gene: 13. The CDR3 sequence is CASTSSGPQGTQYF. The CDR3 DNA reads as TGTGCCAGCACCTCTAGCGGGCCTCAGGGGACCCAGTACTTC.

This chain uses TRBV18 with TRBJ1-3; D gene unclear. The CDR3 extends over 15 amino acids. V was cut by 0 bases and J by 0 bases, with 6 bases left in between. Germline-derived CDR1 and CDR2 are KGHSH and LQKENI. The CDR3 region has the DNA TGTGCCAGCTCACCACCGACTAGCTCTGGAAACACCATATATTTT. This translates into CASSPPTSSGNTIYF.

This chain joins TRBV18 and TRBJ2-7; 9 bases fit TRBD1. The trim removed 1 base at V and 2 bases at J, leaving 0 bases unmatched. The CDR3 has 14 residues. The germline CDR1 and CDR2 sequences are KGHSH and LQKENI. CDR3 region: CASSPRDRAYEQYF. CDR3 DNA sequence: TGTGCCAGCTCACCACGGGACAGGGCCTACGAGCAGTACTTC. The variable domain in full, completed from reference TRBV18 and TRBJ2-7, reads NAGVMQNPRHLVRRRGQEARLRCSPMKGHSHVYWYRQLPEEGLKFMVYLQKENIIDESGMPKERFSAEFPKEGPSILRIQQVVRGDSAAYFCASSPRDRAYEQYFGPGTRLTVT.